One T cell receptor (beta chain) is described in this entry. The antigen remains undetermined. V lost 6 bases and J lost 2; bases outside the gene matches: 5. The CDR3 extends over 14 amino acids. Germline lookup yields CDR1 SEHNR and CDR2 FQNEAQ (reference sequence). These data originate in a study of T cells in narcolepsy. Overall study: Donors had narcolepsy type 1 or type 2, or were healthy controls. Overall study findings and caveats: Same-patient CSF and blood CD4+ T cell clonotypes included HCRT-specific and TRIB2-specific autoreactive ones. Blood of same and different patients, but not healthy controls, reportedly held recurring autoreactive clonotypes.

TCRdb keeps only in-frame clones here, not all; method: immunoSEQ multiplex PCR. The profile shows tens of thousands of clones, more than 70% of them singletons. Sequencing was done on a sample of memory (CD45RA-) CD4+ T cells from blood. The V call is TRBV7-9, the J call TRBJ2-3; 7 nucleotides align to TRBD2. This receptor was obtained from a human donor in good health. CDR3 sequence (DNA): TGTGCCAGCAGAAACCGGGGGGTCACAGATACGCAGTATTTT. It translates to CASRNRGVTDTQYF.